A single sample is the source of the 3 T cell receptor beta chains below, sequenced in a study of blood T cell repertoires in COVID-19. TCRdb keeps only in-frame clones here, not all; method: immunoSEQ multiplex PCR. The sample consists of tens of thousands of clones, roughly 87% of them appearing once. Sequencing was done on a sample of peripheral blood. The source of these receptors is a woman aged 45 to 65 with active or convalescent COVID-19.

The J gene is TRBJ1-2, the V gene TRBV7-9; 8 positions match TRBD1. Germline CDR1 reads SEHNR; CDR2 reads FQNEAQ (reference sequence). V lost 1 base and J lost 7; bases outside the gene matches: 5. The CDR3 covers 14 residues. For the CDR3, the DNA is TGTGCCAGCAGCTTAGGAGAGACAGGGGCTGGCTACACCTTC. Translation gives CASSLGETGAGYTF.

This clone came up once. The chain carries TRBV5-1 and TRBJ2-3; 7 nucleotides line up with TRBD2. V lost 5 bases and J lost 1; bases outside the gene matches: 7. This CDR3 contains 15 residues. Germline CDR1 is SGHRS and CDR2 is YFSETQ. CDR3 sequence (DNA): TGCGCCAGCAGGGGACTAATAGCACGCACAGATACGCAGTATTTT. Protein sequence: CASRGLIARTDTQYF.

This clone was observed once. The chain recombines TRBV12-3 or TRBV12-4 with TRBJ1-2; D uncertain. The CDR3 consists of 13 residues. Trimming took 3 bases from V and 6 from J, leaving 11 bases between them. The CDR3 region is CASSFGQDHGYTF. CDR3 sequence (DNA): TGTGCCAGCAGTTTCGGCCAGGATCATGGCTACACCTTC.